This T cell receptor beta chain was identified during a study of OX40 agonist ivuxolimab in advanced cancers. The V gene end was trimmed by 5 bases and the J gene end by 5 bases; junction bases not matched to a gene: 8. Germline V CDR1 and CDR2: SGHVS, FQNEAQ. The CDR3 loop spans 14 amino acids. Libraries were prepared by immunoSEQ multiplex PCR; TCRdb keeps only in-frame clonotypes and omits some of them. The table includes 70,000 to 95,000 clones, about 94% detected once. The gene calls are TRBV7-8 and TRBJ1-2; 7 bases match TRBD1. This clonotype was obtained from an adult with an advanced solid tumor such as melanoma, head and neck, liver or kidney cancer. This specimen was CD4+ or CD8+ T cells sorted from blood, taken in a trial of the OX40 agonist ivuxolimab. The CDR3 reads CASSPGGMTYGYTF. CDR3 bases: TGTGCCAGCAGCCCAGGGGGTATGACTTATGGCTACACCTTC.